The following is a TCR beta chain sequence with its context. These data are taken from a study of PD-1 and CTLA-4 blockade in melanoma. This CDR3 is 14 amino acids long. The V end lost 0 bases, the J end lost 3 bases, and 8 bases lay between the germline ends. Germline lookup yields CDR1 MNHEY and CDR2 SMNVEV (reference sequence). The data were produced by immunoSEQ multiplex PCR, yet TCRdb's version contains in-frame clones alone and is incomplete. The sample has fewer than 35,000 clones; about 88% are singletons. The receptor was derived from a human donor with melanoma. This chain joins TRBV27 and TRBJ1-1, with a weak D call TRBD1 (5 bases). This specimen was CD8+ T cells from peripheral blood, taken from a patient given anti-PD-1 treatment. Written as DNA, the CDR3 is TGTGCCAGCAGTTTATCGGGAGGGGACACTGAAGCTTTCTTT. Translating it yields CASSLSGGDTEAFF.